The 19 T cell receptor beta chains below come from one sample, sequenced in a study of blood T cell repertoires in COVID-19. Clones were read by immunoSEQ multiplex PCR, and TCRdb kept only the in-frame ones, dropping some. The sample has about 140,000 clones, roughly 84% seen once. Input material: PBMCs or T cells enriched from blood (not recorded which). Receptors originate from a man in his forties or fifties with acute COVID-19.

This chain joins TRBV11-3 and TRBJ2-1, with D perhaps TRBD1 (5 bases). This CDR3 has 15 residues. Germline CDR1 and CDR2: SGHNT and YENEEA. V lost 5 bases and J 7 bases, leaving 18 bases between the germline ends. The CDR3 region has the DNA TGTGCCAGCAGCGGGGCGGTTCAGGGCAGGAATGAGCAGTTCTTC. Amino acid sequence: CASSGAVQGRNEQFF.

The J gene is TRBJ2-7, the V gene TRBV5-1, with a weak D call TRBD1 (9 bases). With 6 bases removed from V and 5 bases from J, the gap between germline ends came to 21 bases. The germline V gene has CDR1 SGHRS and CDR2 YFSETQ. The CDR3 spans 15 residues. CDR3 DNA sequence: TGCGCCAGCACCCCCGGGAGGGACAGGGTCAACGAGCAGTACTTC. Translation gives CASTPGRDRVNEQYF. The full variable domain, with the rest looked up from reference TRBV5-1 and TRBJ2-7, is KAGVTQTPRYLIKTRGQQVTLSCSPISGHRSVSWYQQTPGQGLQFLFEYFSETQRNKGNFPGRFSGRQFSNSRSEMNVSTLELGDSALYLCASTPGRDRVNEQYFGPGTRLTVT.

The J gene is TRBJ1-1, the V gene TRBV3-1 (or the pseudogene TRBV3-2); the D gene is possibly TRBD1 (6 bases). Germline assignment: CDR1 LGHDT and CDR2 YNNKEL (reference sequence). The CDR3 runs 17 residues. V gave up 1 base and J gave up 1 base, with 16 bases separating them. Here the CDR3 DNA reads TGTGCCAGCAGCCAAGCCCCGGAGGGGGGGGCGAACACTGAAGCTTTCTTT. Protein product: CASSQAPEGGANTEAFF.

The V and J genes are TRBV29-1 and TRBJ2-7, with 7 bases aligning to TRBD1. The CDR3 extends over 12 amino acids. V lost 4 bases, J lost 3 bases, and 3 bases stayed unmatched. In germline, CDR1 is SQVTM, CDR2 ANQGSEA. The CDR3 region has the DNA TGCAGCGTTGGGGACAGCTTCTACGAGCAGTACTTC. Amino acids: CSVGDSFYEQYF.

CDR3 residues: CASSRRTGGELFF. For the CDR3, the DNA is TGCGCCAGCAGCCGAAGGACAGGGGGGGAGCTGTTTTTT. The chain joins TRBV10-1 to TRBJ2-2; TRBD1 agrees at 8 bases. Trimming took 6 bases from V and 8 from J; bases not matched to a gene: 5. The CDR3 covers 13 residues. Germline V gene data show CDR1 as WNHNN and CDR2 as SYGVQD (reference sequence).

The genes are TRBV12-3 or TRBV12-4 and TRBJ2-1, with TRBD2 identical over 7 bases. After removal of 10 bases from V and 7 bases from J, the junction contained 7 bases not matched to a gene. The CDR3 loop spans 12 amino acids. The CDR3 bases are TGTGCCACAAGATTGGGAGGGAATGAGCAGTTCTTC. It yields the protein CATRLGGNEQFF.

The rearrangement joins TRBV15 to TRBJ2-7; TRBD2 aligns across 7 bases. The length of the CDR3 is 14 residues. The J segment lost 2 bases and the V segment lost 4 bases, leaving 5 bases of the junction unmatched. Germline V gene data show CDR1 as LNHNV and CDR2 as YYDKDF (reference sequence). CDR3 loop: CATSTNREAYEQYF. For the CDR3, the DNA is TGTGCCACCAGCACAAACCGGGAGGCCTACGAGCAGTACTTC.

This sequence joins TRBV6-2 or TRBV6-3 and TRBJ2-7, with 10 bases lining up with TRBD2. Germline V gene sequence: CDR1 MNHEY, CDR2 SVGEGT. CDR3 length: 15 amino acids. J was trimmed by 7 bases and V by 6 bases; bases with no gene match: 12. The CDR3 loop is CASSLRTSGLSEQYF. Here the CDR3 DNA reads TGTGCCAGCAGCTTGAGGACTAGCGGCTTGAGTGAGCAGTACTTC.

This clone was observed once. This chain joins TRBV14 and TRBJ1-6; 8 bases fit TRBD1. With 0 bases clipped from V and 8 bases from J, the junction kept 12 bases outside the gene matches. Germline V lookup: CDR1 SGHDN, CDR2 FVKESK. The CDR3 is made up of 18 amino acids. The CDR3: CASSQEGVAGGAYSPLHF. CDR3 nucleotides: TGTGCCAGCAGCCAAGAAGGGGTTGCAGGGGGCGCTTATTCACCCCTCCACTTT.

V is TRBV20-1 and J is TRBJ2-1; 7 positions match TRBD2. With V trimmed by 3 bases and J by 8 bases, 10 bases remained unmatched. There are 14 residues in the CDR3. Germline V gives CDR1 DFQATT, CDR2 SNEGSKA (reference sequence). For the CDR3, the DNA is TGCAGTGCTAGTAAAGCGGGATTTTGGGATGAGCAGTTCTTC. Its translation is CSASKAGFWDEQFF.

J is TRBJ2-2 and V is TRBV6-2 or TRBV6-3; TRBD2 is a possible D gene (7 bases). Trimming took 2 bases from V and 7 from J, leaving 17 bases between them. The CDR3 is 16 residues long. Looked up from germline, CDR1 is MNHEY and CDR2 is SVGEGT. The CDR3 DNA reads as TGTGCCAGCAGTTACCCCACCGCGGGGGCCATCGGGGAGCTGTTTTTT. It is translated as CASSYPTAGAIGELFF.

The V and J genes are TRBV27 and TRBJ2-1; TRBD2 aligns across 11 bases. With V trimmed by 0 bases and J by 7 bases, 2 bases remained unmatched. The CDR3 spans 15 residues. The germline gives CDR1 MNHEY, CDR2 SMNVEV (reference sequence). In DNA form, the CDR3 reads TGTGCCAGCAGTTTATCCCTAGCGGGGGGAAATGAGCAGTTCTTC. Translated: CASSLSLAGGNEQFF.

The chain is built from TRBV7-6 and TRBJ2-3; 10 bases fit TRBD1. V was clipped by 0 bases and J by 5 bases; unmatched bases: 8. There are 17 residues in the CDR3. Germline CDR1 is SGHVS and CDR2 is FNYEAQ. In DNA, the CDR3 is TGTGCCAGCAGCTTAGCGATGAGGGGGACAGGGGAAGATACGCAGTATTTT. The encoded protein is CASSLAMRGTGEDTQYF.

The chain links TRBV27 to TRBJ1-2; D uncertain. CDR3 size: 15 residues. The V gene's germline CDR1 is MNHEY and CDR2 SMNVEV (reference sequence). V gave up 0 bases and J gave up 2 bases, with 10 bases separating them. The CDR3 coding sequence is TGTGCCAGCAGTTTATCCTCAGGAGGAAACTATGGCTACACCTTC. This gives the protein CASSLSSGGNYGYTF.

The chain combines TRBV7-9 with TRBJ2-1; 14 bases are a match to TRBD2. Germline trimming cut 5 bases from V and 4 bases from J; bases unmatched to any gene: 7. This CDR3 has 17 residues. CDR1 and CDR2 from the germline V gene are SEHNR and FQNEAQ (reference sequence). The CDR3 here is CASSIGTSGSTYNEQFF. CDR3 sequence (DNA): TGTGCCAGCAGCATCGGGACTAGCGGGAGTACTTACAATGAGCAGTTCTTC.

The V and J genes are TRBV18 and TRBJ2-1, with D perhaps TRBD2 (6 bases). The germline gives CDR1 KGHSH, CDR2 LQKENI. V lost 3 bases and J lost 6, with 15 bases in between. This CDR3 has 15 residues. The CDR3 DNA is TGTGCCAGCTCACCTAGGCGCGTTAGCGGCAATGAGCAGTTCTTC. This translates into CASSPRRVSGNEQFF.

This clone was counted once. This chain joins TRBV4-3 and TRBJ2-1, with TRBD2 matching 12 bases. This CDR3 is 21 amino acids long. CDR1 and CDR2 (germline): LGHNA, YSLEER. The ends lost 1 base at V and 4 bases at J; junction bases unmatched: 17. The CDR3 DNA reads TGCGCCAGCAGCCAAGTAATCGGAGCTAGCGGGAGGGACGTACAGTACAATGAGCAGTTCTTC. Protein: CASSQVIGASGRDVQYNEQFF.

The rearrangement uses TRBV25-1 and TRBJ1-1; 9 nucleotides align to TRBD1. V lost 3 bases, J lost 4 bases, and 6 bases stayed unmatched. Germline CDR1 reads MGHDK; CDR2 reads SYGVNS. The CDR3 loop spans 15 amino acids. For the CDR3, the DNA is TGTGCCAGCAGTGATTCGCCGACAGGGGGCACTGAAGCTTTCTTT. Amino acids: CASSDSPTGGTEAFF.

This clone was seen a single time. The J gene is TRBJ1-2, the V gene TRBV5-4, with D perhaps TRBD1 (6 bases). This CDR3 contains 14 residues. Germline values: CDR1 SGHNT, CDR2 YYREEE (reference sequence). Trimming cost V 0 bases and J 7 bases, with 13 bases left between them. The CDR3 bases are TGTGCCAGCAGCTTGGAACAGGGCGGAGGTGGCTACACCTTC. This gives the protein CASSLEQGGGGYTF.